These 25 T cell receptor beta chains came from one sample sequenced in a study of T cell repertoires in cytomegalovirus infection (dated by TCRdb to 2018 to 2020). The treatment or condition label, as the study defines it: in vitro stimulation with specific CMV peptide epitopes to enrich CMV-specific T cells. No cognate antigen is known for these TCRs. The sequencer listed for this sample is Illumina HiSeq 1500. Through fastp at Q25 and MiXCR, TCRdb rebuilt clones from the public reads, retaining in-frame beta chains. Under each unique CDR3 protein, matching rows form one entry showing the most common genes and DNA. For this sample the table gives approximately 600,000 distinct CDR3 sequences, of which approximately 40% were detected only once. The ten largest clones take up about 48% of the sample. The sample here was cultured PBMCs, taken from culture after CMV antigen stimulation. These receptors were collected from a human donor in good health (CMV status not recorded). Some clones in this sample may be carry-over from other donors' samples.

This clonotype occurred many times. The chain couples TRBV7-2 to TRBJ2-5, with D perhaps TRBD1 or TRBD2 (5 bases each). The CDR3 runs 14 residues. The germline V gene encodes CDR1 SGHTA and CDR2 FQGNSA. Trimming cost V 5 bases and J 3 bases, with 13 bases left between them. CDR3 sequence (DNA): TGTGCCAGCAGCACCCCCTGGGGGAAAGAGACCCAGTACTTC. Amino acids: CASSTPWGKETQYF.

The chain is built from TRBV11-2 and TRBJ2-1; perhaps TRBD2 as D (6 bases). Deletions cut 3 bases from V and 6 bases from J, with 15 bases between. This CDR3 contains 15 residues. The V gene's germline CDR1 is SGHAT and CDR2 FQNNGV. In DNA form, the CDR3 reads TGTGCCAGCAGCTTCCTAGCGCCGATCCTCAATGAGCAGTTCTTC. This encodes CASSFLAPILNEQFF.

In this sample, this clonotype turned up many times. The rearrangement joins TRBV7-2 to TRBJ1-4, with TRBD1 matching 8 bases. The CDR3 extends over 13 amino acids. Germline trimming cut 6 bases from V and 3 bases from J; bases unmatched to any gene: 0. Per the germline V gene, CDR1 is SGHTA and CDR2 is FQGNSA. CDR3 sequence (DNA): TGTGCCAGCAGACAGGGGGCTAATGAAAAACTGTTTTTT. It yields the protein CASRQGANEKLFF.

The rearrangement joins TRBV7-6 to TRBJ1-4, with 8 positions matching TRBD1. There are 15 residues in the CDR3. With 7 bases clipped from V and 8 bases from J, the junction kept 12 bases outside the gene matches. Germline CDR1 and CDR2: SGHVS and FNYEAQ. CDR3 coding DNA: TGTGCCAGCACCAGGGGACAGGCCGTATCCGAAAAACTGTTTTTT. It encodes CASTRGQAVSEKLFF.

This clonotype was picked up a small number of times. V is TRBV12-3 or TRBV12-4 and J is TRBJ1-4; possible D gene TRBD1, 5 bases. V lost 6 bases, J lost 4 bases, and 12 bases lay in between. This CDR3 region has 14 residues. The CDR3 DNA follows: TGTGCCAGCAGCCCGGGACCCCTTAATGAAAAACTGTTTTTT. Translated: CASSPGPLNEKLFF.

This sequence joins TRBV5-1 and TRBJ2-7, with 8 positions matching TRBD2. CDR1 SGHRS and CDR2 YFSETQ come from the germline V gene. The CDR3 consists of 17 residues. Trimming took 0 bases from V and 2 from J; bases not matched to a gene: 10. The CDR3 region has the DNA TGCGCCAGCAGCTTGGGGATTATGAGTAGCGGGACCTACGAGCAGTACTTC. This codes for CASSLGIMSSGTYEQYF.

The V and J genes are TRBV11-3 and TRBJ2-1; D is tentatively TRBD1 or TRBD2 (5 bases each). Germline V gene lookup returns CDR1 SGHNT and CDR2 YENEEA. CDR3 size: 16 residues. The V end lost 5 bases, the J end lost 1 base, and 15 bases lay between the germline ends. CDR3 residues: CASSPGLDTSYNEQFF. CDR3 nucleotides: TGTGCCAGCAGCCCGGGGTTGGACACATCCTACAATGAGCAGTTCTTC.

The V call is TRBV6-6, the J call TRBJ2-1, with 14 bases that match TRBD2. Per germline, CDR1 MNHNY and CDR2 SVGAGI (reference sequence). With 5 bases clipped from V and 4 bases from J, the junction kept 4 bases outside the gene matches. This CDR3 is 16 amino acids long. Here the CDR3 DNA reads TGTGCCAGCAGTCACAGACTAGCGGGAGGGTACAATGAGCAGTTCTTC. Its translation: CASSHRLAGGYNEQFF.

The genes are TRBV18 and TRBJ2-5; 9 bases agree with TRBD1. The CDR3 has 15 amino acids. V gave up 5 bases and J gave up 5 bases; unmatched junction bases: 9. Germline V CDR1 and CDR2: KGHSH, LQKENI. The CDR3 loop reads CASSDRDRVWETQYF. DNA for the CDR3: TGTGCCAGCTCAGACCGGGACAGGGTTTGGGAGACCCAGTACTTC.

This clonotype was detected a few times. This rearrangement joins TRBV6-5 to TRBJ2-1, with a weak D call TRBD2 (5 bases). Germline V CDR1 and CDR2: MNHEY, SVGAGI. The CDR3 contains 17 residues. V was pared by 4 bases and J by 5 bases, with 21 bases between. CDR3 residues: CASSSTPTRSINNEQFF. In DNA form, the CDR3 reads TGTGCCAGCAGTTCCACCCCCACTAGAAGTATAAACAATGAGCAGTTCTTC.

This clonotype has only a few counts. The chain carries TRBV7-2 and TRBJ2-5; 8 bases align to TRBD2. V shed 3 bases, J shed 9 bases, and the junction held 12 bases outside the gene matches. The CDR3 runs 15 residues. Germline CDR1 and CDR2: SGHTA and FQGNSA. The CDR3 nucleotides are TGTGCCAGCAGCTTCGCCTCTGGACTAGCTGAGGCCCAGTACTTC. Translated: CASSFASGLAEAQYF.

This rearrangement joins TRBV7-6 to TRBJ2-7; TRBD2 matches at 7 bases. Germline V gene sequence: CDR1 SGHVS, CDR2 FNYEAQ. The V segment lost 5 bases and the J segment 6 bases; nucleotides outside the gene matches: 10. This CDR3 comprises 14 residues. For the CDR3, the DNA is TGTGCCAGCAGCCTTGGCGGGAGAGCGGGCGAGCAGTACTTC. This codes for CASSLGGRAGEQYF.

This clonotype has a handful of counts. The chain uses TRBV19 and TRBJ1-1; 7 bases agree with TRBD1. Trimming took 8 bases from V and 3 from J; bases not matched to a gene: 6. The CDR3 is made up of 13 amino acids. Germline CDR1 reads LNHDA; CDR2 reads SQIVND (reference sequence). In DNA form, the CDR3 reads TGTGCCAGTTCAGGGGGGAGTGACACTGAAGCTTTCTTT. Translated, it gives CASSGGSDTEAFF.

This clonotype has just a few counts. The chain employs TRBV7-2 and TRBJ1-2, with D maybe TRBD1 (6 bases). Germline V gene sequence: CDR1 SGHTA, CDR2 FQGNSA. There are 15 residues in the CDR3. Trimming removed 5 bases at V and 3 bases at J, with 16 bases between. In nucleotides, the CDR3 is TGTGCCAGCAGCCGTACCGGGACAACAGACTATGGCTACACCTTC. Its translation: CASSRTGTTDYGYTF.

The chain employs TRBV7-2 and TRBJ2-7, with no clear D. Germline-derived CDR1 and CDR2 are SGHTA and FQGNSA. V was clipped by 1 base and J by 6 bases, with 10 bases between them. The CDR3 covers 13 residues. The CDR3 sequence is CASSLVRVSEQYF. The CDR3 DNA reads TGTGCCAGCAGCTTAGTTAGAGTTTCCGAGCAGTACTTC.

This clonotype was counted a few times. V usage is TRBV7-6 and J usage is TRBJ2-5; the match to TRBD1 covers 10 bases. V was pared by 4 bases and J by 6 bases, with 8 bases of the junction left unmatched. The CDR3 has 15 residues. The V gene's germline CDR1 is SGHVS and CDR2 FNYEAQ. In DNA, the CDR3 is TGTGCCAGCAGCTCACCGGGACAGGGGATAAAGACCCAGTACTTC. Protein sequence: CASSSPGQGIKTQYF.

The chain is built from TRBV4-3 and TRBJ1-4, with D unresolved. The germline V and J ends were trimmed by 0 bases and 6 bases, with 11 bases remaining between them. CDR1 and CDR2 (germline): LGHNA, YSLEER. CDR3 length equals 15 residues. The CDR3 reads CASSQDRGSYEKLFF. As DNA, the CDR3 is TGCGCCAGCAGCCAAGATAGAGGGAGCTATGAAAAACTGTTTTTT.

V and J are TRBV11-2 and TRBJ2-1, with D hard to call. V was shortened by 2 bases and J by 8 bases, with 7 bases between the two germline ends. CDR1 and CDR2 (germline): SGHAT, FQNNGV. This CDR3 comprises 12 residues. CDR3 residues: CASSLRYDEQFF. CDR3 nucleotides: TGTGCCAGCAGCTTAAGGTATGATGAGCAGTTCTTC.

V usage is TRBV27 and J usage is TRBJ1-2; weak D call: TRBD1 (5 bases). Germline V CDR1 and CDR2: MNHEY, SMNVEV (reference sequence). Trimming left V 5 bases short and J 4 bases short, with 11 bases between. The CDR3 sequence is 13 residues long. CDR3 sequence (DNA): TGTGCCAGCAGTCGCGGGGGGGGCTATGGCTACACCTTC. Translated: CASSRGGGYGYTF.

This clonotype occurred many times. The chain uses TRBV20-1 and TRBJ1-3, with D unclear. This CDR3 region has 13 residues. Deletions cut 3 bases from V and 4 bases from J, with 10 bases between. Germline V lookup: CDR1 DFQATT, CDR2 SNEGSKA (reference sequence). CDR3 sequence (DNA): TGCAGTGCTAGTGTCACCGAAGGAAACACCATATATTTT. This encodes CSASVTEGNTIYF.

This chain connects TRBV20-1 to TRBJ1-1; 8 bases match TRBD1. Germline trimming cut 0 bases from V and 0 bases from J; bases unmatched to any gene: 9. CDR3 length equals 17 residues. Germline values: CDR1 DFQATT, CDR2 SNEGSKA (reference sequence). The CDR3 sequence is CSARDPGQGHMNTEAFF. The CDR3 DNA is TGCAGTGCTAGAGATCCCGGACAGGGCCACATGAACACTGAAGCTTTCTTT.

This clonotype came up a few times. The chain combines TRBV7-2 with TRBJ1-4, with a weak D call TRBD1 (6 bases). Trimming stripped 3 bases from V and 8 bases from J, with 13 bases between. CDR1 is SGHTA, CDR2 FQGNSA, per germline. The CDR3 is made up of 14 amino acids. The chain's CDR3 is CASSFPGAREKLFF. CDR3 nucleotide sequence: TGTGCCAGCAGCTTCCCGGGGGCACGGGAAAAACTGTTTTTT. Drawing the rest from reference TRBV7-2 and TRBJ1-4, the complete variable domain is GAGVSQSPSNKVTEKGKDVELRCDPISGHTALYWYRQSLGQGLEFLIYFQGNSAPDKSGLPSDRFSAERTGGSVSTLTIQRTQQEDSAVYLCASSFPGAREKLFFGSGTQLSVL.

This clonotype appeared many times. The V gene is TRBV7-2, the J gene TRBJ1-4, with 7 bases that match TRBD1. The J segment lost 10 bases and the V segment lost 1 base, leaving 6 bases of the junction unmatched. The CDR3 totals 14 residues. The germline V gene encodes CDR1 SGHTA and CDR2 FQGNSA. The CDR3 protein is CASSLGGGSLKLFF. The CDR3 DNA follows: TGTGCCAGCAGCTTAGGAGGGGGCTCTCTAAAACTGTTTTTT.

This clonotype has just a few counts. The V gene is TRBV5-6, the J gene TRBJ1-5; 8 bases fit TRBD1. The CDR3 length is 16 residues. With V trimmed by 3 bases and J by 0 bases, 5 bases remained unmatched. The germline V gene encodes CDR1 SGHDT and CDR2 YYEEEE. This CDR3 reads CASSSRGRDSNQPQHF. In DNA, the CDR3 is TGTGCCAGCAGCTCCAGGGGGCGGGATAGCAATCAGCCCCAGCATTTT.

The chain has TRBV6-6 and TRBJ2-7; D unresolved. Trimming removed 0 bases at V and 2 bases at J, with 11 bases between. The CDR3 covers 15 residues. CDR1 and CDR2 from the germline V gene are MNHNY and SVGAGI (reference sequence). Here the CDR3 reads CASSYSIPGPYEQYF. The CDR3 DNA is TGTGCCAGCAGTTACTCGATCCCCGGACCCTACGAGCAGTACTTC.